This T cell receptor (beta chain) emerged from a study of blood T cell repertoires in COVID-19. Turning to the study itself: T cells, B-cell-depleted T cells, or PBMCs provided the cDNA or gDNA that served as material.

The CDR3 consists of 15 residues. Germline V gene lookup returns CDR1 KGHSH and CDR2 LQKENI. Trimming took 4 bases from V and 5 from J, leaving 15 bases between them. Assay: immunoSEQ multiplex PCR; the TCRdb copy retains only in-frame clones and omits some. Found here are 60,000 or so clones, approximately 80% of them singletons; the top ten hold more than 13%. The sequence was collected from a man older than 75 with acute or convalescent COVID-19. The chain carries TRBV18 and TRBJ1-5; D is possibly TRBD1 (6 bases). Sequenced material: peripheral blood. CDR3 nucleotide sequence: TGTGCCAGCTCACTCTTGACAGGAATAGATCAGCCCCAGCATTTT. As protein: CASSLLTGIDQPQHF.